Reported below is one T cell receptor (beta chain). Between the trimmed V and J ends, which lost 1 base and 8 bases, there was a span of 14 bases. The germline CDR1 and CDR2 sequences are SGHTA and FQGNSA. This CDR3 region has 14 residues. The data were taken from a study of blood T cell repertoires in COVID-19. Study-level background: Specimens from acute and convalescent COVID-19 originated in the United States, Italy and Spain. Sources were T cells, B-cell-depleted T cells, or PBMCs; the material itself was cDNA or gDNA.

Original methodology: Scientists estimated how many nucleated cells there were by amplifying reference gene primers. Sequenced by immunoSEQ multiplex PCR; TCRdb stores in-frame clones only, minus some. D and trimming come from the DNA, and the V and J calls and clone size come from that table. The data show some 130,000 clones, with roughly 86% seen just once and around 10% held by the top ten. Followed over time, Seattle patients had been enrolled while infection was active. The clonotype comes from a woman aged 70-85 years with COVID-19, enrolled during active disease. The sequencing input was peripheral blood. The chain uses TRBV7-2 and TRBJ1-1, with no clear D. The CDR3 is CASSLERQSREAFF. The CDR3 nucleotides read TGTGCCAGCAGCTTAGAGAGACAATCACGAGAAGCTTTCTTT.